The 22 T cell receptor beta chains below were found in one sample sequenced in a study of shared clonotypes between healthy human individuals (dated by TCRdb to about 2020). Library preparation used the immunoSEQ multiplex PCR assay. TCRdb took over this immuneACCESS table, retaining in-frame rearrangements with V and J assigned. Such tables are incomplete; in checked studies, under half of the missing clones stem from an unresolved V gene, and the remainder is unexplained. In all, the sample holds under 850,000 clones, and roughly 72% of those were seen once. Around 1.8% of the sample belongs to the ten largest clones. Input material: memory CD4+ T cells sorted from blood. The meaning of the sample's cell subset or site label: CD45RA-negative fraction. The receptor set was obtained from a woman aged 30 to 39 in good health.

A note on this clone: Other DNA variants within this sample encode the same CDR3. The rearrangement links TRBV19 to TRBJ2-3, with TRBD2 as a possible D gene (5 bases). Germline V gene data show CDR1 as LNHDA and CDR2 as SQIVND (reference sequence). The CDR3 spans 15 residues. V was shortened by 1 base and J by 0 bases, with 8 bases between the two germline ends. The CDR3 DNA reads TGTGCCAGTAGTATAGGGACGGGAAGCACAGATACGCAGTATTTT. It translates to CASSIGTGSTDTQYF.

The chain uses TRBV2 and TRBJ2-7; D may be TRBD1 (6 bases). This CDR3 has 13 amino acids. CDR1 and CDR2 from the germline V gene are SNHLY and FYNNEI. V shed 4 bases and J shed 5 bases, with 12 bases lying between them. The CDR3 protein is CASSALQGNEQYF. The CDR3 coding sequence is TGTGCCAGCAGTGCGTTACAGGGAAACGAGCAGTACTTC. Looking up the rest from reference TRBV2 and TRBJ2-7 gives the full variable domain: EPEVTQTPSHQVTQMGQEVILRCVPISNHLYFYWYRQILGQKVEFLVSFYNNEISEKSEIFDDQFSVERPDGSNFTLKIRSTKLEDSAMYFCASSALQGNEQYFGPGTRLTVT.

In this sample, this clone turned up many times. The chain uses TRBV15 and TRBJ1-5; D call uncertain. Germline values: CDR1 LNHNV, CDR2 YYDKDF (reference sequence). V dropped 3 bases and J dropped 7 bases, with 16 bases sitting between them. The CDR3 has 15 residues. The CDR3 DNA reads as TGTGCCACCAGCAGCGCCGCTGGGCCGGGGCAGCCCCAGCATTTT. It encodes CATSSAAGPGQPQHF.

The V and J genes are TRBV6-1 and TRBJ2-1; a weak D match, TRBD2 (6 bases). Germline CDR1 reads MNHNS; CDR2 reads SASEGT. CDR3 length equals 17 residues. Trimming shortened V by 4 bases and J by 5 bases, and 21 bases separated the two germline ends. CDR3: CASSAPGGRTIHNEQFF. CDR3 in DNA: TGTGCCAGCAGTGCCCCCGGTGGGAGGACGATCCACAATGAGCAGTTCTTC.

The CDR3 nucleotides are TGCAGCGTTGAAACAACCAGGGGGGAGACCCAGTACTTC. Translation gives CSVETTRGETQYF. The chain carries TRBV29-1 and TRBJ2-5, with 7 nucleotides matching TRBD1. CDR3 length equals 13 residues. V shed 2 bases, J shed 5 bases, and the junction held 5 bases outside the gene matches. Per germline, CDR1 SQVTM and CDR2 ANQGSEA.

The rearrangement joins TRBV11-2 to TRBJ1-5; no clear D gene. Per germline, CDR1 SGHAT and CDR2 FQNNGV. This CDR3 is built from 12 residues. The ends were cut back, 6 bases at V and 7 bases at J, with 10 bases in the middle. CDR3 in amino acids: CASRQAGQPQHF. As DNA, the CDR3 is TGTGCCAGCAGGCAGGCGGGACAGCCCCAGCATTTT.

CDR3 in amino acids: CASSHRLAGGPRYETQYF. As DNA, the CDR3 is TGTGCCAGCAGTCATAGACTAGCGGGAGGGCCACGGTACGAGACCCAGTACTTC. This chain links TRBV28 with TRBJ2-5; 14 nucleotides align to TRBD2. Germline V gene lookup returns CDR1 MDHEN and CDR2 SYDVKM. Trimming at V came to 5 bases and at J to 5 bases, leaving 13 bases not matched to a gene. The CDR3 totals 18 residues.

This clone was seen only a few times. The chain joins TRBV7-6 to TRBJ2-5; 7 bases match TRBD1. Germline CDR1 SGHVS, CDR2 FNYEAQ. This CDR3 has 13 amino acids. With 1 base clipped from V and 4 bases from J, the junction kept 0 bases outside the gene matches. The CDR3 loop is CASSLGQGETQYF. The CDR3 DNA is TGTGCCAGCAGCTTAGGACAGGGAGAGACCCAGTACTTC.

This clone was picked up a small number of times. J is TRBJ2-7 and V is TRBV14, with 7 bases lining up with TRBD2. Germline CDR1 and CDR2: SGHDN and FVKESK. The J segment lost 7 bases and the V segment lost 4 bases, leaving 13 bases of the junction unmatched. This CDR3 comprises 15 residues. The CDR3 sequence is CASSRRKSGIGEQYF. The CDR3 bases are TGTGCCAGCAGCCGCCGAAAAAGCGGGATTGGTGAGCAGTACTTC.

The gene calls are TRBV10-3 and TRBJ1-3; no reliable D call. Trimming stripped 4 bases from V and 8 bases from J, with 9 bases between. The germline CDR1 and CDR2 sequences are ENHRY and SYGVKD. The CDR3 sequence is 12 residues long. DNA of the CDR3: TGTGCCATCAGTGGAGGTGAGGACACCATATATTTT. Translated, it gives CAISGGEDTIYF.

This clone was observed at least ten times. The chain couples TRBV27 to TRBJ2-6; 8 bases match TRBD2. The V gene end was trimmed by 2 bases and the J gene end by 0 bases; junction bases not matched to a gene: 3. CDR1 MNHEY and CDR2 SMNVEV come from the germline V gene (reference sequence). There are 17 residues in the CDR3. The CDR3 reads CASSLKGTSSGANVLTF. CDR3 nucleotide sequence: TGTGCCAGCAGTTTAAAGGGGACTAGCTCTGGGGCCAACGTCCTGACTTTC.

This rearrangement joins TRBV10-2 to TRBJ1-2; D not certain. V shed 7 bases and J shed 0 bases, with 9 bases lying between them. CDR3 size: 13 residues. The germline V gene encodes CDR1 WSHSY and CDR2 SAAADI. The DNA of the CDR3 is TGCGCCAGCACCCGGGCGGCTAACTATGGCTACACCTTC. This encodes CASTRAANYGYTF.

CDR3 DNA: TGTGCCAGCAGTTTAAAGACTAGCGGTACCGGGGAGCTGTTTTTT. Translating it yields CASSLKTSGTGELFF. The chain uses TRBV27 and TRBJ2-2, with TRBD2 identical over 9 bases. CDR3 length: 15 amino acids. The V segment lost 2 bases and the J segment 5 bases; nucleotides outside the gene matches: 3. CDR1 is MNHEY and CDR2 is SMNVEV in the germline V gene (reference sequence).

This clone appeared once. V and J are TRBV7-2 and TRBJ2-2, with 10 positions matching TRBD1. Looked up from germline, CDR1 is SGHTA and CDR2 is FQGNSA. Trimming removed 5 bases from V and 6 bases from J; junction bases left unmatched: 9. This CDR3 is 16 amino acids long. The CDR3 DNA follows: TGTGCCAGCAGCAGGGGACAGGGGAGAAACGCCGGGGAGCTGTTTTTT. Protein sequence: CASSRGQGRNAGELFF.

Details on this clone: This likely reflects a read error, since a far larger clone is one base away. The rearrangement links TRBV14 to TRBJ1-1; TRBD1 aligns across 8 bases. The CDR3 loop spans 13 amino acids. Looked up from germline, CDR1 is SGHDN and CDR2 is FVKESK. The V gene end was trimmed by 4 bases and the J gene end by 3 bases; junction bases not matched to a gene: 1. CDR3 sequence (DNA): TGTGCCAGCAGCCTACAGGGGGACACTGAAGCTTTCTTT. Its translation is CASSLQGDTEAFF.

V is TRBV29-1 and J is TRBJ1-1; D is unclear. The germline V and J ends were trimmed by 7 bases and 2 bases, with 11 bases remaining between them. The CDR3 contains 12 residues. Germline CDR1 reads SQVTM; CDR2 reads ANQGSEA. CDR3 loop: CSARGHNTEAFF. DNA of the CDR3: TGCAGCGCGCGGGGTCACAACACTGAAGCTTTCTTT.

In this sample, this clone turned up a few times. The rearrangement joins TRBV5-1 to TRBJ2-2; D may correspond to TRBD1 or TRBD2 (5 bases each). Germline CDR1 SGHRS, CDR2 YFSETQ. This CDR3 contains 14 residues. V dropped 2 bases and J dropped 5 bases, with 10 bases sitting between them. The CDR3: CASSFWDATGELFF. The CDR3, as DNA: TGCGCCAGCAGCTTTTGGGACGCTACCGGGGAGCTGTTTTTT.

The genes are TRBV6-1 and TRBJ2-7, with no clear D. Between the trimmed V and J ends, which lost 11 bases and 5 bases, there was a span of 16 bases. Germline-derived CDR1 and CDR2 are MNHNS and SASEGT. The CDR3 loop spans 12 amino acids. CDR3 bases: TGTGCCGTAGAAGTCACTCTTCACGAGCAGTACTTC. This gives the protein CAVEVTLHEQYF.

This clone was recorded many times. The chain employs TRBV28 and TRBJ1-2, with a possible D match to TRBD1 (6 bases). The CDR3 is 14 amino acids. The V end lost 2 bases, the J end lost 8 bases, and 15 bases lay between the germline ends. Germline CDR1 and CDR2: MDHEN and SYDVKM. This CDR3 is CASSLGGPLGGYTF. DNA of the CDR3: TGTGCCAGCAGTTTAGGGGGCCCTCTGGGAGGCTACACCTTC.

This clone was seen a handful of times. The CDR3 reads CASSQDTGALVEQYF. CDR3 nucleotide sequence: TGCGCCAGCAGCCAAGACACGGGGGCGTTGGTCGAGCAGTACTTC. This rearrangement joins TRBV4-1 to TRBJ2-7, with D perhaps TRBD1 or TRBD2 (6 bases each). Per germline, CDR1 MGHRA and CDR2 YSYEKL. V was clipped by 0 bases and J by 6 bases, with 15 bases between them. This CDR3 is 15 amino acids long.

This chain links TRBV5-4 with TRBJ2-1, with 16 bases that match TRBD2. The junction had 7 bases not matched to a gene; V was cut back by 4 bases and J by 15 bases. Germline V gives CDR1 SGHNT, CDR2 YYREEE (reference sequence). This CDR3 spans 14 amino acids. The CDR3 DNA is TGTGCCAGCAGCCCCTCCGGGACTAGCGGGAGGGCGTTCTTC. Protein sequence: CASSPSGTSGRAFF.

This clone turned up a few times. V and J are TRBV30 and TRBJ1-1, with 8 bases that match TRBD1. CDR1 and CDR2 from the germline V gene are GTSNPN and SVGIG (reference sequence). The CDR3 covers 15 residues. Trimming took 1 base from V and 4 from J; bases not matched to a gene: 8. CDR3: CAWSANTQGATEAFF. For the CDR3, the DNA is TGTGCCTGGAGTGCGAACACTCAGGGGGCCACTGAAGCTTTCTTT.